This paragraph reports one T cell receptor beta chain. Its antigen is as yet unknown. Germline assignment: CDR1 MGHDK and CDR2 SYGVNS. This CDR3 has 14 residues. Trimming removed 4 bases from V and 7 bases from J; junction bases left unmatched: 3. The sample belongs to a study of T cell responses to AZD1222 COVID-19 vaccine. Study observations and caveats: After the peak T cell response, and only then, were repertoires sampled. Spike-wide vaccine-associated CD4 TCRs dominated at 160-218 and 743-854. Elevations in Spike-specific TCR breadth and depth followed administration of two AZD1222 doses.

Repertoires were generated with immunoSEQ multiplex PCR, while TCRdb's copy carries only in-frame clones and drops some. Among around 110,000 clones listed, 85% to 95% were seen once. This chain uses TRBV25-1 with TRBJ1-6, with 8 bases lining up with TRBD1. The input for sequencing was peripheral blood, taken on day 0 of AZD1222 vaccination. The source is an adult in good health. The CDR3 here is CASSGQGANSPLHF. The CDR3 bases are TGTGCCAGCAGTGGCCAGGGGGCCAATTCACCCCTCCACTTT.